Each of the 7 T cell receptor beta chains below was sequenced from the same sample in a study of CD8+ T cells in alopecia areata. Reverse transcribed after extraction, RNA yielded cDNA as the sequencing template. Clones were sequenced by immunoSEQ multiplex PCR, and TCRdb holds only the in-frame ones, with some missing. The sample contains approximately 66,000 clones, roughly 60% of which appear only once. The specimen was CD8+ T cells sorted from blood, collected at week 0. The receptors originated from a human donor with alopecia areata.

The chain links TRBV2 to TRBJ2-5; 7 nucleotides agree with TRBD2. Germline values: CDR1 SNHLY, CDR2 FYNNEI. This CDR3 is 17 amino acids long. With 4 bases clipped from V and 2 bases from J, the junction kept 13 bases outside the gene matches. The CDR3, as DNA: TGTGCCAGCAGTGGAACCTTAGCGGGCCCGCCTCAAGAGACCCAGTACTTC. It codes for CASSGTLAGPPQETQYF.

This rearrangement joins TRBV30 to TRBJ1-1, with 9 nucleotides matching TRBD1. The CDR3 is 14 residues long. Germline V lookup: CDR1 GTSNPN, CDR2 SVGIG (reference sequence). Germline trimming cut 7 bases from V and 4 bases from J; bases unmatched to any gene: 10. CDR3 bases: TGTGCCTCAGAGGACAGGGGCGAACGCACTGAAGCTTTCTTT. It is translated as CASEDRGERTEAFF.

The V call is TRBV5-6, the J call TRBJ2-5; D may match TRBD1 or TRBD2 (5 bases each). This CDR3 has 13 residues. The V and J ends lost 0 bases and 5 bases respectively, with 8 bases between them. In germline, CDR1 is SGHDT, CDR2 YYEEEE. The chain's CDR3 is CASSLDGAETQYF. The CDR3, as DNA: TGTGCCAGCAGCTTGGACGGGGCGGAGACCCAGTACTTC.

The chain is built from TRBV28 and TRBJ2-3, with a tentative D call TRBD2 (5 bases). Trimming removed 5 bases at V and 6 bases at J, with 18 bases between. Per germline, CDR1 MDHEN and CDR2 SYDVKM. The CDR3 loop spans 15 amino acids. The CDR3 protein is CASSPGSSRMDTQYF. In nucleotides, the CDR3 is TGTGCCAGCAGTCCTGGGAGCTCGCGGATGGATACGCAGTATTTT.

J is TRBJ1-3 and V is TRBV29-1, with 7 bases identical to TRBD1. V lost 6 bases to trimming and J lost 4 bases; unmatched junction nucleotides: 6. Germline CDR1 reads SQVTM; CDR2 reads ANQGSEA. This CDR3 has 13 residues. CDR3 nucleotide sequence: TGCAGCGTCCTGACAGGGACAGGAAACACCATATATTTT. Its protein is CSVLTGTGNTIYF.

V gene TRBV27 combines with J gene TRBJ2-1, with D perhaps matching TRBD1 (6 bases). Germline V gene data show CDR1 as MNHEY and CDR2 as SMNVEV (reference sequence). This CDR3 spans 14 amino acids. V lost 3 bases and J 4 bases, leaving 10 bases between the germline ends. The CDR3 DNA follows: TGTGCCAGCAGTTTCGGACAGAGTTACAATGAGCAGTTCTTC. Translating it yields CASSFGQSYNEQFF.

The chain links TRBV29-1 to TRBJ2-3; 11 bases map to TRBD2. CDR3 length equals 15 residues. After removal of 6 bases from V and 4 bases from J, the junction contained 9 bases not matched to a gene. Germline lookup yields CDR1 SQVTM and CDR2 ANQGSEA. The CDR3 loop reads CSVLSGGVRADTQYF. Written as DNA, the CDR3 is TGCAGCGTCCTTAGCGGGGGGGTTCGAGCAGATACGCAGTATTTT.